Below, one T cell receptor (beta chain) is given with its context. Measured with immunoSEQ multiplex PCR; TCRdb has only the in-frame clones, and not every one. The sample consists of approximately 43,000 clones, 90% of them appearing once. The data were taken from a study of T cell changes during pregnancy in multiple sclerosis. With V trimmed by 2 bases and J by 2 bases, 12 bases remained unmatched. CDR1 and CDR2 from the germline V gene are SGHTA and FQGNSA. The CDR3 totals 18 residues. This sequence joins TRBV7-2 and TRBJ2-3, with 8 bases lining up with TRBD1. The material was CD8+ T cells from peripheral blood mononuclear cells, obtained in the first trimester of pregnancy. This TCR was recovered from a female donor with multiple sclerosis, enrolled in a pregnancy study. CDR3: CASSLQGAHSPITDTQYF. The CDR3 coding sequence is TGTGCCAGCAGCTTACAGGGGGCGCATTCCCCAATCACAGATACGCAGTATTTT.